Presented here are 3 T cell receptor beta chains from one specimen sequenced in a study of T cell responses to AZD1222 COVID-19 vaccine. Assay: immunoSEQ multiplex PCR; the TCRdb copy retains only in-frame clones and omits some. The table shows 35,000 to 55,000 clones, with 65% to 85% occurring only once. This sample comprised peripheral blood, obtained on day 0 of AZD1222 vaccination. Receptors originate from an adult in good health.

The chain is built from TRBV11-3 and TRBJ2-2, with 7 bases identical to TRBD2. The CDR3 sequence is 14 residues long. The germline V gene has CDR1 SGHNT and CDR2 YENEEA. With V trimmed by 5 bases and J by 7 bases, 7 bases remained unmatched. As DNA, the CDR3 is TGTGCCAGCAGCCAAGGGAGGGCGGACGGGGAGCTGTTTTTT. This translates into CASSQGRADGELFF.

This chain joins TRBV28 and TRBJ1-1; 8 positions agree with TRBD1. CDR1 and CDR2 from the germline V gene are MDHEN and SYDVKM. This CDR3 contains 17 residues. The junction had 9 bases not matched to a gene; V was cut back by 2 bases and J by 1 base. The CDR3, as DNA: TGTGCCAGCAGTTTAAGACAGGGGCGAACTGGGAACACTGAAGCTTTCTTT. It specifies CASSLRQGRTGNTEAFF.

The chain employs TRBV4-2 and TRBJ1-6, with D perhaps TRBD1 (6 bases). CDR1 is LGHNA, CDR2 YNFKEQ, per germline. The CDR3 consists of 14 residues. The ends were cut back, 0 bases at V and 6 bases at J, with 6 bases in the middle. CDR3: CASSQEGGNSPLHF. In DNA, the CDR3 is TGTGCCAGCAGCCAAGAAGGGGGTAATTCACCCCTCCACTTT.